This TCR beta chain was sequenced for a study of tumor-infiltrating lymphocytes in primary liver carcinoma. There are a few counts of this clonotype. One junction end does not reproduce the germline sequence, and a read error may be involved. The CDR3 sequence is 14 residues long. From unsorted bulk tissue weighing roughly 17-31 mg, DNA and RNA were co-extracted. From approximately 530 ng of total RNA, TCR beta-specific cDNA was reverse-transcribed using a constant-region primer. ARM-PCR, slightly modified, supplied the TCR beta libraries through three nested multiplex PCR rounds. TRBV1-TRBV30 forward and Cbeta reverse primers drove the first two approximately 10-cycle rounds. TCRdb reanalysed the multiplex PCR reads using MiXCR and keeps one entry per CDR3 protein. The table has more than 70,000 distinct CDR3 sequences, 72% seen once.

Material for sequencing was liver tumor tissue from sampling region 1. Subset indicated: tumor region T1, superior pole. The chain employs TRBV12-3 or TRBV12-4 and TRBJ2-7; TRBD2 is a possible D gene (6 bases). The sequence derives from a middle-aged man with primary liver carcinoma and hepatitis B virus infection. The CDR3: CASSSGTVSNEQYF. As DNA, the CDR3 is TGTGCCAGCAGTTCTGGGACTGTCTCCAACGAGCAGTACTTC.